The rows below give T cell receptor beta chains drawn from one sample of a study of blood T cell repertoires in COVID-19. The protocol was immunoSEQ multiplex PCR, while the TCRdb copy is restricted to in-frame clones and leaves out a portion. The data show some 160,000 clones, more than 75% seen once. The sequenced material came from peripheral blood. These receptors all come from a woman between 45 and 60 years old with acute or convalescent COVID-19. CDR3s include the opening cysteine and the closing phenylalanine or tryptophan. The D gene is left open where the match is weak. The listing skips clone size in some rows; elsewhere it reads once, few, many or a size class.

d_call,v_call,j_call,clone_size,cdr3_aa,cdr3_nt
NA,TRBV7-6,TRBJ1-3,NA,CASSLERAGKSGNTIYF,TGTGCCAGCAGCTTAGAGCGGGCAGGGAAGTCTGGAAACACCATATATTTT
TRBD1,TRBV30,TRBJ1-1,NA,CAWSLGQGAAEAFF,TGTGCCTGGAGTCTGGGACAGGGGGCCGCTGAAGCTTTCTTT
TRBD2,TRBV5-6,TRBJ2-2,NA,CASGRGSTGELFF,TGTGCCAGCGGGCGGGGGTCTACCGGGGAGCTGTTTTTT
NA,TRBV6-5,TRBJ1-1,NA,CASTVSLTGTEAFF,TGTGCCAGCACCGTCTCTCTGACGGGCACTGAAGCTTTCTTT
TRBD2,TRBV5-4,TRBJ2-2,NA,CASSSGGATRELFF,TGTGCCAGCAGCTCGGGGGGGGCCACCCGGGAGCTGTTTTTT
TRBD1,TRBV25-1,TRBJ1-4,NA,CASSARQGQSTNEKLFF,TGTGCCAGCAGTGCTAGACAGGGGCAGTCAACTAATGAAAAACTGTTTTTT
NA,TRBV6-1,TRBJ1-6,NA,CASSEALRGNSPLHF,TGTGCCAGCAGTGAAGCACTACGGGGAAATTCACCCCTCCACTTT
NA,TRBV5-6,TRBJ1-4,NA,CASRAAGTNEKLFF,TGTGCCAGCAGGGCGGCAGGGACTAATGAAAAACTGTTTTTT
NA,TRBV3-1/TRBV3-2,TRBJ1-2,once,CASSQDRRNYGYTF,TGTGCCAGCAGCCAAGATAGGAGAAACTATGGCTACACCTTC
NA,TRBV5-6,TRBJ2-3,NA,CASSLILGTSTDTQYF,TGTGCCAGCAGCTTGATTTTAGGGACTAGCACAGATACGCAGTATTTT
NA,TRBV28,TRBJ1-2,NA,CASTKTGPNYGYTF,TGTGCCAGCACCAAGACAGGCCCTAACTATGGCTACACCTTC
NA,TRBV5-1,TRBJ1-2,NA,CASSLAGRESYGYTF,TGCGCCAGCAGCTTGGCCGGCAGGGAAAGCTATGGCTACACCTTC
NA,TRBV5-1,TRBJ2-2,NA,CASSFTGVNTGELFF,TGCGCCAGCAGCTTCACGGGGGTTAACACCGGGGAGCTGTTTTTT
NA,TRBV5-1,TRBJ1-1,NA,CASSFQGENTEAFF,TGCGCCAGCAGCTTCCAAGGGGAAAACACTGAAGCTTTCTTT
TRBD1,TRBV13,TRBJ1-2,NA,CASSLAYSTGGVDYGYTF,TGTGCCAGCAGCTTAGCTTATTCGACAGGGGGCGTCGACTATGGCTACACCTTC